Shown below are 9 T cell receptor beta chains from a single sample sequenced in a study of blood T cell repertoires in COVID-19. The method was immunoSEQ multiplex PCR; TCRdb's version includes in-frame clones alone and lacks a portion of them. The table includes around 150,000 clones, 75% to 90% detected once. Sequencing was done on a sample of PBMCs or T cells enriched from blood (not recorded which). The receptors come from an older woman who had recovered from COVID-19.

The chain couples TRBV29-1 to TRBJ2-1, with 12 bases lining up with TRBD1. The CDR3 covers 16 residues. CDR1 is SQVTM and CDR2 is ANQGSEA in the germline V gene. Trimming removed 6 bases from V and 0 bases from J; junction bases left unmatched: 6. Here the CDR3 DNA reads TGCAGCGTAGTGGGACAGGGGGCTCTCTCCTACAATGAGCAGTTCTTC. Translation: CSVVGQGALSYNEQFF.

This chain joins TRBV10-2 and TRBJ1-1, with 9 bases aligning to TRBD1. Germline loops: CDR1 WSHSY, CDR2 SAAADI. V trimming: 3 bases; J trimming: 3 bases; junction bases outside the gene matches: 5. The CDR3 contains 15 residues. The chain's CDR3 is CASSDRGQGYTEAFF. The DNA for the CDR3 is TGCGCCAGCAGTGATAGGGGACAGGGATACACTGAAGCTTTCTTT.

The chain couples TRBV29-1 to TRBJ2-4; D perhaps matches TRBD1 (6 bases). V lost 5 bases, J lost 6 bases, and 11 bases lay in between. Germline V gene sequence: CDR1 SQVTM, CDR2 ANQGSEA. This CDR3 contains 12 residues. The CDR3 region has the DNA TGCAGCGTTCCAGGGGCCCTAAACATTCAGTACTTC. The encoded protein is CSVPGALNIQYF. The whole variable domain, remainder taken from reference TRBV29-1 and TRBJ2-4, is SAVISQKPSRDICQRGTSLTIQCQVDSQVTMMFWYRQQPGQSLTLIATANQGSEATYESGFVIDKFPISRPNLTFSTLTVSNMSPEDSSIYLCSVPGALNIQYFGAGTRLSVL.

The chain employs TRBV7-3 and TRBJ2-1; a possible D gene is TRBD1 (5 bases). The germline V and J ends were trimmed by 1 base and 0 bases, with 10 bases remaining between them. CDR3 length: 16 amino acids. Germline assignment: CDR1 SGHTA and CDR2 FQGTGA. CDR3 in amino acids: CASSLRTGSSYNEQFF. The CDR3 coding sequence is TGTGCCAGCAGCTTAAGAACAGGTAGCTCCTACAATGAGCAGTTCTTC.

The chain employs TRBV4-1 and TRBJ2-3; no clear D gene. The V end lost 0 bases, the J end lost 2 bases, and 6 bases lay between the germline ends. The CDR3 contains 14 residues. Germline values: CDR1 MGHRA, CDR2 YSYEKL. The CDR3 DNA is TGCGCCAGCAGCCAAGACCCATCCACAGATACGCAGTATTTT. It is translated as CASSQDPSTDTQYF.

V usage is TRBV25-1 and J usage is TRBJ2-2; D gene uncertain. This CDR3 contains 15 residues. The germline CDR1 and CDR2 sequences are MGHDK and SYGVNS. V was clipped by 1 base and J by 5 bases, with 11 bases between them. The CDR3 region is CASSEFSLATGELFF. In DNA form, the CDR3 reads TGTGCCAGCAGTGAATTTAGCCTCGCGACCGGGGAGCTGTTTTTT. Full variable domain (remainder filled in from reference TRBV25-1 and TRBJ2-2): EADIYQTPRYLVIGTGKKITLECSQTMGHDKMYWYQQDPGMELHLIHYSYGVNSTEKGDLSSESTVSRIRTEHFPLTLESARPSHTSQYLCASSEFSLATGELFFGEGSRLTVL.

The chain employs TRBV25-1 and TRBJ2-7, with 11 bases that match TRBD2. The CDR3 runs to 16 residues. Germline V gene data show CDR1 as MGHDK and CDR2 as SYGVNS. With V trimmed by 1 base and J by 7 bases, 9 bases remained unmatched. The CDR3 is CASSELTSGDLGEQYF. The CDR3 DNA is TGTGCCAGCAGTGAATTGACTAGCGGGGACTTGGGGGAGCAGTACTTC.

The chain has TRBV27 and TRBJ2-1, with D maybe TRBD1 (6 bases). The CDR3 runs to 18 residues. Germline lookup yields CDR1 MNHEY and CDR2 SMNVEV (reference sequence). V lost 0 bases and J 8 bases, leaving 23 bases between the germline ends. The DNA for the CDR3 is TGTGCCAGCAGTTTATCCACGTTATCCCCGCAGGGGATCCATGAGCAGTTCTTC. Its protein is CASSLSTLSPQGIHEQFF.

The V and J genes are TRBV6-5 and TRBJ1-4; possibly TRBD1 for D (6 bases). Germline loops: CDR1 MNHEY, CDR2 SVGAGI. CDR3 size: 15 residues. The V end lost 6 bases, the J end lost 3 bases, and 14 bases lay between the germline ends. CDR3 residues: CASSFQGLPNEKLFF. CDR3 sequence (DNA): TGTGCCAGCAGCTTTCAGGGGTTACCTAATGAAAAACTGTTTTTT.